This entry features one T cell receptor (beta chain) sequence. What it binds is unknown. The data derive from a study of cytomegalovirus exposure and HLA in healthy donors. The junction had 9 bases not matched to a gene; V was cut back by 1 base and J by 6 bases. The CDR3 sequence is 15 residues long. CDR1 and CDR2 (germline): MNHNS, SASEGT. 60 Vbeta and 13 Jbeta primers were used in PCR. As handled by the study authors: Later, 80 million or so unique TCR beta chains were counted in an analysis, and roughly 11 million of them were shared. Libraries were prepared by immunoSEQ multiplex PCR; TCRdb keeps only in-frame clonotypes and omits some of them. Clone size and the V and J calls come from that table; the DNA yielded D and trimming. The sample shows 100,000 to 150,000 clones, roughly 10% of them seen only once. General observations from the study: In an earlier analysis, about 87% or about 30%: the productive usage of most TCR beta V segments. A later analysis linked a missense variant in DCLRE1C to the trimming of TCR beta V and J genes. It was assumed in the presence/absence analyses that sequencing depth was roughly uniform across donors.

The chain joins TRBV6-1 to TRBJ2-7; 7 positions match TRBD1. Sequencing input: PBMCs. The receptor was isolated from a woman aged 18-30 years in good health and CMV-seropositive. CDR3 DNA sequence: TGTGCCAGCAGTGAAGACTACAGGGGTCCGGGCGAGCAGTACTTC. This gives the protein CASSEDYRGPGEQYF.